This entry lists 6 T cell receptor beta chains sequenced from one sample in a study of breast tumors, draining lymph nodes, adjacent tissues. Samples came from axillary lymph nodes draining the breast cancer. TCRdb analysed the multiplex PCR reads with MiXCR anew, one entry per CDR3 protein. The sample lists about 270,000 distinct CDR3 sequences; 30% to 35% were seen once. The sequencing sample was made of axillary lymph node tissue. The source of these receptors is a female donor with breast cancer. Some clones in this sample may be carry-over from other donors' samples.

This clonotype was detected ten times or more. V and J are TRBV11-2 and TRBJ2-6, with D perhaps matching TRBD1 (5 bases). V gave up 5 bases and J gave up 2 bases, with 7 bases separating them. Germline assignment: CDR1 SGHAT and CDR2 FQNNGV. CDR3 length: 14 amino acids. CDR3 protein: CASSQQAGANVLTF. DNA of the CDR3: TGTGCCAGCAGCCAACAGGCTGGGGCCAACGTCCTGACTTTC.

A word on this clonotype: One end of the junction does not line up with germline, which may come from a read error. J is TRBJ2-1 and V is TRBV9; TRBD2 might be the D (6 bases). This CDR3 has 15 amino acids. Germline CDR1 reads SGDLS; CDR2 reads YYNGEE. CDR3 coding DNA: TGTGCCAGCAGCGCGAGCGCGGGAATCAACAATGAGCCGTTCTTC. Protein product: CASSASAGINNEPFF. Full variable domain (outside the CDR3, taken from reference TRBV9 and TRBJ2-1): DSGVTQTPKHLITATGQRVTLRCSPRSGDLSVYWYQQSLDQGLQFLIQYYNGEERAKGNILERFSAQQFPDLHSELNLSSLELGDSALYFCASSASAGINNEPFFGPGTRLTVL.

This clonotype was counted many times. DNA of the CDR3: TGTGCCAGCAGCTTAAAACAGGGTATCGACTATGGCTACACCTTC. It yields the protein CASSLKQGIDYGYTF. J is TRBJ1-2 and V is TRBV7-9, with D possibly being TRBD1 (6 bases). V lost 2 bases to trimming and J lost 3 bases, with 13 bases between them. The germline V gene encodes CDR1 SEHNR and CDR2 FQNEAQ (reference sequence). CDR3 length: 15 amino acids.

This clonotype occurred many times. The chain combines TRBV19 with TRBJ2-7; the match to TRBD2 covers 10 bases. The CDR3 consists of 14 residues. With 5 bases clipped from V and 6 bases from J, the junction kept 7 bases outside the gene matches. The V gene's germline CDR1 is LNHDA and CDR2 SQIVND (reference sequence). The CDR3 spells CASSFNGLAAEQYF. The CDR3 nucleotides are TGTGCCAGTAGTTTCAACGGACTAGCGGCCGAGCAGTACTTC.

This chain connects TRBV20-1 to TRBJ2-7, with a weak D call TRBD2 (7 bases). Germline CDR1 is DFQATT and CDR2 is SNEGSKA (reference sequence). Trimming removed 1 base from V and 6 bases from J, with 16 bases in between. This CDR3 is 14 amino acids long. CDR3 coding DNA: TGCAGTGCTAGAGTATCGGGGGGCCCCTCCGAGCAGTACTTC. The encoded protein is CSARVSGGPSEQYF.

This clonotype has at least ten counts. V usage is TRBV19 and J usage is TRBJ1-3; perhaps TRBD1 as D (5 bases). The length of the CDR3 is 14 residues. Deletions cut 3 bases from V and 4 bases from J, with 10 bases between. Germline loops: CDR1 LNHDA, CDR2 SQIVND (reference sequence). CDR3 sequence reads: CASSIAGFGNTIYF. CDR3 DNA: TGTGCCAGTAGTATCGCAGGGTTCGGAAACACCATATATTTT.